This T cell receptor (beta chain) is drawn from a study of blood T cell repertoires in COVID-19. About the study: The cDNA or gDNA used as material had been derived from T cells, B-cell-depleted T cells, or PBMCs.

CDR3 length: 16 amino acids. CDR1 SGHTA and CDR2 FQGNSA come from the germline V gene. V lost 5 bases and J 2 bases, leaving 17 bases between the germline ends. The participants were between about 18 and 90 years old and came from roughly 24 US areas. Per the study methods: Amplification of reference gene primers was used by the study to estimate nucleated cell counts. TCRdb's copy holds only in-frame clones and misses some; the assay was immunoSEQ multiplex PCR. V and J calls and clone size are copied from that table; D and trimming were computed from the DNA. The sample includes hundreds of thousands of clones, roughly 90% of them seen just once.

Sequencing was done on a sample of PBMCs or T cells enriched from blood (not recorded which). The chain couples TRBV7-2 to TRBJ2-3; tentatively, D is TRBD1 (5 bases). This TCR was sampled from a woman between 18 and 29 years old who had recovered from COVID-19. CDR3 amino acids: CASSTPRQLPTDTQYF. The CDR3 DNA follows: TGTGCCAGCAGCACACCACGACAGCTACCCACAGATACGCAGTATTTT.